This is a list of T cell receptor beta chains from one sample in a study of blood T cell repertoires in COVID-19. Sequencing was performed with immunoSEQ multiplex PCR; in TCRdb, only in-frame clones are kept and a portion is missing. There are 350,000 to 400,000 clones in the sample; 80% to 90% occur only once, and around 1% lies in the top ten. Sequencing used PBMCs or T cells enriched from blood (not recorded which). All receptors come from a man aged 18 to 30 who had recovered from COVID-19. CDR3s include the opening cysteine and the closing phenylalanine or tryptophan. Fields, in order: CDR3 protein, CDR3 DNA, D gene, V gene, J gene, clone size. D genes are given only for firm matches. Only some rows state a clone size, as once, few, many or a class for expanded clones.

CDR3 protein: CASSQRPGRYNSPLHF; CDR3 DNA: TGTGCCAGCAGCCAAAGACCGGGAAGATATAATTCACCCCTCCACTTT; D gene: NA; V gene: TRBV27; J gene: TRBJ1-6; clone size: few
CDR3 protein: CATSSSRGNQPQHF; CDR3 DNA: TGTGCCACCAGCAGCAGCAGGGGCAATCAGCCCCAGCATTTT; D gene: NA; V gene: TRBV15; J gene: TRBJ1-5; clone size: NA
CDR3 protein: CASSAGLAIETQYF; CDR3 DNA: TGTGCCAGCAGCGCGGGACTAGCAATAGAGACCCAGTACTTC; D gene: TRBD2; V gene: TRBV9; J gene: TRBJ2-5; clone size: NA
CDR3 protein: CASSLEQSPYGYTF; CDR3 DNA: TGTGCCAGCAGCTTAGAACAGTCACCCTATGGCTACACCTTC; D gene: NA; V gene: TRBV11-2; J gene: TRBJ1-2; clone size: NA
CDR3 protein: CASSSRTDRGETQYF; CDR3 DNA: TGTGCCAGCAGCTCCCGGACAGACAGGGGAGAGACCCAGTACTTC; D gene: TRBD1; V gene: TRBV11-3; J gene: TRBJ2-5; clone size: NA
CDR3 protein: CASSQQGARGDQYF; CDR3 DNA: TGTGCCAGCAGTCAACAGGGGGCGCGGGGCGACCAGTACTTC; D gene: TRBD1; V gene: TRBV6-2/TRBV6-3; J gene: TRBJ2-7; clone size: NA
CDR3 protein: CASSAGTENSPLHF; CDR3 DNA: TGCGCCAGCAGCGCCGGGACAGAGAATTCACCCCTCCACTTT; D gene: TRBD1; V gene: TRBV5-1; J gene: TRBJ1-6; clone size: NA
CDR3 protein: CAISKQGDQPQHF; CDR3 DNA: TGTGCCATCAGTAAGCAGGGGGATCAGCCCCAGCATTTT; D gene: TRBD1; V gene: TRBV10-3; J gene: TRBJ1-5; clone size: NA
CDR3 protein: CASSLVGGGGVNGYTF; CDR3 DNA: TGTGCCAGCAGCTTAGTTGGGGGGGGCGGAGTGAATGGCTACACCTTC; D gene: NA; V gene: TRBV7-6; J gene: TRBJ1-2; clone size: NA
CDR3 protein: CASSLGEGLSGYTF; CDR3 DNA: TGCGCCAGCAGCTTGGGAGAGGGTCTTTCTGGCTACACCTTC; D gene: NA; V gene: TRBV5-1; J gene: TRBJ1-2; clone size: NA
CDR3 protein: CASREPVKNTEAFF; CDR3 DNA: TGTGCCAGTAGGGAGCCAGTGAAGAACACTGAAGCTTTCTTT; D gene: NA; V gene: TRBV19; J gene: TRBJ1-1; clone size: NA
CDR3 protein: CASSQGGGWSTGELFF; CDR3 DNA: TGTGCCAGCAGCCAGGGGGGGGGCTGGTCCACCGGGGAGCTGTTTTTT; D gene: NA; V gene: TRBV4-2; J gene: TRBJ2-2; clone size: NA
CDR3 protein: CASSWAGGTNRSPLHF; CDR3 DNA: TGTGCCAGCAGTTGGGCAGGGGGCACCAATCGCTCACCCCTCCACTTT; D gene: TRBD1; V gene: TRBV28; J gene: TRBJ1-6; clone size: NA
CDR3 protein: CASSSVLLAGVNNEQFF; CDR3 DNA: TGCGCCAGCAGCTCAGTACTACTAGCGGGAGTTAACAATGAGCAGTTCTTC; D gene: TRBD2; V gene: TRBV5-1; J gene: TRBJ2-1; clone size: NA
CDR3 protein: CASSEARGWYEQYF; CDR3 DNA: TGTGCCAGCAGTGAAGCCAGGGGGTGGTACGAGCAGTACTTC; D gene: TRBD1; V gene: TRBV2; J gene: TRBJ2-7; clone size: NA
CDR3 protein: CASSLAGVVRNQPQHF; CDR3 DNA: TGTGCCAGCAGCTTAGCCGGGGTTGTACGCAATCAGCCCCAGCATTTT; D gene: NA; V gene: TRBV7-6; J gene: TRBJ1-5; clone size: NA
CDR3 protein: CASSYSTRQGDGYTF; CDR3 DNA: TGTGCCAGCAGTTACTCGACCCGTCAGGGCGATGGCTACACCTTC; D gene: NA; V gene: TRBV6-2/TRBV6-3; J gene: TRBJ1-2; clone size: NA
CDR3 protein: CASSLTGNSPLHF; CDR3 DNA: TGTGCCAGCAGCTTGACAGGGAATTCACCCCTCCACTTT; D gene: TRBD1; V gene: TRBV7-6; J gene: TRBJ1-6; clone size: NA
CDR3 protein: CASSPPPGRAGEKLFF; CDR3 DNA: TGTGCCAGCTCACCACCCCCAGGGAGGGCCGGTGAAAAACTGTTTTTT; D gene: NA; V gene: TRBV18; J gene: TRBJ1-4; clone size: NA
CDR3 protein: CASSPRGTQGEQYF; CDR3 DNA: TGTGCCAGTAGCCCTAGGGGAACACAAGGCGAGCAGTACTTC; D gene: NA; V gene: TRBV19; J gene: TRBJ2-7; clone size: NA
CDR3 protein: CASSPRQRSYEQYF; CDR3 DNA: TGTGCCAGCAGCCCCCGACAGCGCTCCTACGAGCAGTACTTC; D gene: NA; V gene: TRBV7-9; J gene: TRBJ2-7; clone size: NA
CDR3 protein: CASSTGQLNTEAFF; CDR3 DNA: TGTGCCAGCAGTACAGGACAGTTGAACACTGAAGCTTTCTTT; D gene: NA; V gene: TRBV6-5; J gene: TRBJ1-1; clone size: NA
CDR3 protein: CASSSGQPNQPQHF; CDR3 DNA: TGTGCCAGCAGCTCGGGACAGCCTAATCAGCCCCAGCATTTT; D gene: TRBD1; V gene: TRBV7-3; J gene: TRBJ1-5; clone size: NA
CDR3 protein: CASSSYRDRGSSTFTDTQYF; CDR3 DNA: TGTGCCAGCAGCTCATACCGGGACAGGGGGTCCTCTACATTCACAGATACGCAGTATTTT; D gene: TRBD1; V gene: TRBV5-5; J gene: TRBJ2-3; clone size: NA
CDR3 protein: CASSYGDSTEQYF; CDR3 DNA: TGTGCCAGCAGTTACGGGGACTCCACCGAGCAGTACTTC; D gene: NA; V gene: TRBV6-5; J gene: TRBJ2-7; clone size: NA
CDR3 protein: CASSLDSGTRRVNEQFF; CDR3 DNA: TGTGCCAGCAGCTTAGATTCCGGGACTCGGAGAGTTAATGAGCAGTTCTTC; D gene: NA; V gene: TRBV11-3; J gene: TRBJ2-1; clone size: NA
CDR3 protein: CASSLVAESGGYTF; CDR3 DNA: TGCGCCAGCAGCTTGGTGGCCGAGAGCGGTGGCTACACCTTC; D gene: NA; V gene: TRBV5-1; J gene: TRBJ1-2; clone size: once